This is a list of T cell receptor beta chains from one sample in a study of blood T cell repertoires in COVID-19. The data were produced by immunoSEQ multiplex PCR, yet TCRdb's version contains in-frame clones alone and is incomplete. The sample holds over 200,000 clones; over 75% are singletons and the top ten take 6% to 9.5%. Sequencing was carried out using peripheral blood. The receptors were gathered from a woman aged 80 or over with acute or convalescent COVID-19. CDR3s include the opening cysteine and the closing phenylalanine or tryptophan. A D gene is named only where the DNA matches it firmly. Rows give clone size only sometimes, using once, few, many, or a class for an expanded clone.

cdr3_aa: CASSVAETNYGYTF
cdr3_nt: TGTGCCAGCAGCGTAGCAGAAACTAACTATGGCTACACCTTC
j_call: TRBJ1-2
v_call: TRBV9
d_call: NA
clone_size: many

cdr3_aa: CSVGVGRGEQFF
cdr3_nt: TGCAGCGTTGGGGTAGGGCGGGGAGAGCAGTTCTTC
j_call: TRBJ2-1
v_call: TRBV29-1
d_call: NA
clone_size: NA

cdr3_aa: CASSQVRAAGELFF
cdr3_nt: TGTGCCAGCAGCCAAGTCAGGGCCGCCGGGGAGCTGTTTTTT
j_call: TRBJ2-2
v_call: TRBV3-1/TRBV3-2
d_call: NA
clone_size: NA

cdr3_aa: CASSLPQRNSGNTIYF
cdr3_nt: TGTGCCAGCAGCCTCCCCCAGCGGAACTCTGGAAACACCATATATTTT
j_call: TRBJ1-3
v_call: TRBV5-6
d_call: NA
clone_size: NA

cdr3_aa: CASSLLGTGYEQYF
cdr3_nt: TGTGCCAGCAGCTTATTGGGGACAGGCTACGAGCAGTACTTC
j_call: TRBJ2-7
v_call: TRBV7-2
d_call: TRBD1
clone_size: NA

cdr3_aa: CASSKQGGNQPQHF
cdr3_nt: TGTGCCAGCAGCAAACAGGGCGGCAATCAGCCCCAGCATTTT
j_call: TRBJ1-5
v_call: TRBV5-4
d_call: NA
clone_size: few

cdr3_aa: CASSLAGPSNQPQHF
cdr3_nt: TGTGCCAGCAGCTTAGCGGGGCCTAGCAATCAGCCCCAGCATTTT
j_call: TRBJ1-5
v_call: TRBV7-2
d_call: NA
clone_size: NA

cdr3_aa: CASSVVGVTNEKLFF
cdr3_nt: TGTGCCAGCAGTGTGGTCGGGGTGACTAATGAAAAACTGTTTTTT
j_call: TRBJ1-4
v_call: TRBV2
d_call: NA
clone_size: NA

cdr3_aa: CASSQDTGGLYGYTF
cdr3_nt: TGTGCCAGCAGCCAAGATACAGGGGGCCTCTATGGCTACACCTTC
j_call: TRBJ1-2
v_call: TRBV4-2
d_call: TRBD1
clone_size: NA

cdr3_aa: CASSQLGLTQYF
cdr3_nt: TGTGCCAGCAGCCAACTCGGACTTACGCAGTATTTT
j_call: TRBJ2-3
v_call: TRBV4-2
d_call: NA
clone_size: few

cdr3_aa: CASTVRRLPSFRYTF
cdr3_nt: TGTGCCAGCACAGTTCGGAGACTCCCATCGTTTCGCTACACCTTC
j_call: TRBJ1-2
v_call: TRBV4-2
d_call: NA
clone_size: once

cdr3_aa: CATSVPEGLGPHEQFF
cdr3_nt: TGTGCCACCAGCGTCCCAGAGGGACTAGGGCCACATGAGCAGTTCTTC
j_call: TRBJ2-1
v_call: TRBV15
d_call: TRBD2
clone_size: NA

cdr3_aa: CASSLQGYGYTF
cdr3_nt: TGTGCCAGCAGCCTGCAGGGCTATGGCTACACCTTC
j_call: TRBJ1-2
v_call: TRBV12-3/TRBV12-4
d_call: NA
clone_size: NA

cdr3_aa: CASSEDRADTEAFF
cdr3_nt: TGTGCCAGCAGTGAGGACAGGGCAGACACTGAAGCTTTCTTT
j_call: TRBJ1-1
v_call: TRBV6-1
d_call: TRBD1
clone_size: NA

cdr3_aa: CASSPTTGYSGNTIYF
cdr3_nt: TGTGCCAGCTCACCTACGACAGGGTACTCTGGAAACACCATATATTTT
j_call: TRBJ1-3
v_call: TRBV18
d_call: TRBD1
clone_size: once

cdr3_aa: CASSPREGTTSREQFF
cdr3_nt: TGTGCCAGCAGCCCCCGGGAAGGGACTACCTCCAGAGAGCAGTTCTTC
j_call: TRBJ2-1
v_call: TRBV7-9
d_call: TRBD2
clone_size: NA

cdr3_aa: CASSLAGGGGRANVLTF
cdr3_nt: TGTGCCAGCAGCTTGGCGGGGGGAGGAGGGCGGGCCAACGTCCTGACTTTC
j_call: TRBJ2-6
v_call: TRBV5-4
d_call: TRBD2
clone_size: NA

cdr3_aa: CASSFITGGEQYF
cdr3_nt: TGTGCCAGCAGCTTCATCACAGGGGGAGAGCAGTACTTC
j_call: TRBJ2-7
v_call: TRBV7-8
d_call: TRBD1
clone_size: NA

cdr3_aa: CASRSSGYNEQFF
cdr3_nt: TGTGCCAGCAGGAGTAGCGGCTACAATGAGCAGTTCTTC
j_call: TRBJ2-1
v_call: TRBV3-1/TRBV3-2
d_call: NA
clone_size: NA

cdr3_aa: CSAPGGPTDTQYF
cdr3_nt: TGCAGCGCACCGGGGGGACCCACAGATACGCAGTATTTT
j_call: TRBJ2-3
v_call: TRBV29-1
d_call: TRBD2
clone_size: NA

cdr3_aa: CASSPLRMTEAFF
cdr3_nt: TGTGCCAGCAGCCCACTGCGGATGACTGAAGCTTTCTTT
j_call: TRBJ1-1
v_call: TRBV7-9
d_call: NA
clone_size: NA

cdr3_aa: CASRKELEDTIYF
cdr3_nt: TGTGCCAGTCGGAAGGAACTCGAGGACACCATATATTTT
j_call: TRBJ1-3
v_call: TRBV19
d_call: NA
clone_size: NA